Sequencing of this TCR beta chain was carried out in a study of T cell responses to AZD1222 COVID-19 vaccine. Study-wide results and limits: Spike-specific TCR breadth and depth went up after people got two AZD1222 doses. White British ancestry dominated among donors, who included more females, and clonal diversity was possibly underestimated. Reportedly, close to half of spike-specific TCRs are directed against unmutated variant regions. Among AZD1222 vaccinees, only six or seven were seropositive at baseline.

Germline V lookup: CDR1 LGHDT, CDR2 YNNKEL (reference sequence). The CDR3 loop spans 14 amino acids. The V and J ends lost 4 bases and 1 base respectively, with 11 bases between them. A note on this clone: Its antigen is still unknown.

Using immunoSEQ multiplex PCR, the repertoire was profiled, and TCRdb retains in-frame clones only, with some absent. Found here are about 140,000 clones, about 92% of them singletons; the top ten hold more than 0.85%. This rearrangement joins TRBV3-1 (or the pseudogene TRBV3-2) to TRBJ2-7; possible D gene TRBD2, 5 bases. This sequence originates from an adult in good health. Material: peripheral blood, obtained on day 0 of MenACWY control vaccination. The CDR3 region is CASSRLGLSYEQYF. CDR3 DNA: TGTGCCAGCAGCCGGCTCGGACTGTCCTACGAGCAGTACTTC.